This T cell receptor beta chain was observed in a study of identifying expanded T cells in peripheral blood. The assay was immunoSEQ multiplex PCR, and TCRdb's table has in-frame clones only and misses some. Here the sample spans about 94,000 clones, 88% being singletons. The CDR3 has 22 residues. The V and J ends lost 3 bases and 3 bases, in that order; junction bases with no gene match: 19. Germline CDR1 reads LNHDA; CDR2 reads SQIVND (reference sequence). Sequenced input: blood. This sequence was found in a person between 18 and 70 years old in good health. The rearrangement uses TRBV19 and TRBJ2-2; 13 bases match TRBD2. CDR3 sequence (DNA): TGTGCCAGTAGTATGTTCATTCGGGACACTAGCGGGGGGGCCTCGGACACCGGGGAGCTGTTTTTT. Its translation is CASSMFIRDTSGGASDTGELFF.